Detailed here is one T cell receptor beta chain. Its antigen remains unidentified. The germline V gene has CDR1 SGHNT and CDR2 YENEEA. The junction had 7 bases not matched to a gene; V was cut back by 3 bases and J by 6 bases. This CDR3 is built from 15 residues. TCRdb keeps only in-frame clones here, not all; method: immunoSEQ multiplex PCR. The data hold around 49,000 clones, with roughly 75% observed a single time. This entry is derived from a study of vaccination effects on CD4 cells after COVID-19. Study as a whole: Two recovered convalescent patients were sampled 16 days and one week pre-vaccination.

Viral peptide pool expansion of antigen-specific CD4+ T cells preceded sequencing in the ViraFEST assay. Cultured cells yielded isolated CD4+ T cells after roughly 11 days. A positive SARS-CoV-2 PCR test fell between March and December 2020. Sequencing was performed on CD4+ T cells from PBMCs cultured with a peptide pool, taken before COVID-19 vaccination. The chain recombines TRBV11-3 with TRBJ2-1, with 8 positions matching TRBD2. This receptor was taken from a human donor who had a prior SARS-CoV-2 infection. This chain's CDR3 is CASSFWGLEANEQFF. In nucleotides, the CDR3 is TGTGCCAGCAGCTTTTGGGGACTAGAAGCCAATGAGCAGTTCTTC.